This TCR beta chain was obtained from a study of T cell responses to AZD1222 COVID-19 vaccine. Study-wide points: Spike was spanned by vaccine-associated CD4 TCRs, which were dominant at 160-218 and 743-854. Repertoires were collected only later (after the peak T cell response had occurred). Most donors were white British and more were female, and clonal diversity was possibly underestimated.

Worth noting for this clone: The antigen is undetermined.

Generated by immunoSEQ multiplex PCR, the TCRdb table keeps only in-frame clones and is missing some. The sample records about 120,000 clones, approximately 85% being singletons. V lost 6 bases to trimming and J lost 3 bases, with 7 bases between them. Germline lookup yields CDR1 LNHDA and CDR2 SQIVND (reference sequence). CDR3 length equals 12 residues. This specimen consisted of peripheral blood, obtained on day 0 of MenACWY control vaccination. This TCR came from an adult in good health. The chain employs TRBV19 and TRBJ2-3; no reliable D call. CDR3 nucleotides: TGTGCCAGTAGCCCAAGTACAGATACGCAGTATTTT. Translating it yields CASSPSTDTQYF. Full variable domain (outside the CDR3, taken from reference TRBV19 and TRBJ2-3): DGGITQSPKYLFRKEGQNVTLSCEQNLNHDAMYWYRQDPGQGLRLIYYSQIVNDFQKGDIAEGYSVSREKKESFPLTVTSAQKNPTAFYLCASSPSTDTQYFGPGTRLTVL.